This TCR beta chain was sequenced in a study of CD8 T cells in Susac syndrome. Random hexamers were used to reverse transcribe the RNA input (about 0.5 to 1 ug). It was immunoSEQ multiplex PCR that amplified TCR beta CDR3 across 54 Vbeta and 13 Jbeta. From the immunoSEQ multiplex PCR reads, TCRdb called clonotypes with MiXCR, one entry per CDR3 protein. The data show 20,000 to 25,000 distinct CDR3 sequences, around 92% seen once. Through negative isolation, CD4+ and CD8+ T cells were obtained, while TEMRA cells were enriched using FACS. Germline V CDR1 and CDR2: SNHLY, FYNNEI. Trimming shortened V by 5 bases and J by 0 bases, and 10 bases separated the two germline ends. This CDR3 has 14 amino acids.

The chain employs TRBV2 and TRBJ2-5, with D unresolved. Sequenced material: CD8+ T cells from PBMCs. The receptor was derived from a human donor in good health. CDR3 coding DNA: TGTGCCAGCAGTTCTGAAGGGTACCAAGAGACCCAGTACTTC. Translated, it gives CASSSEGYQETQYF.